One and the same sample provided the 8 T cell receptor beta chains below, sequenced in a study of T cell repertoires in cytomegalovirus infection. TCRdb ran MiXCR on the reads and lists one entry per CDR3 protein. Seen here are roughly 230,000 distinct CDR3 sequences, approximately 22% observed once, and the top ten hold over 15%. Sequencing input: CD8+ T cells from PBMCs. All receptors come from a human donor in good health (CMV status not recorded). Some clones in this sample may be carry-over from other donors' samples.

This clonotype was seen ten or more times. The J gene is TRBJ1-5, the V gene TRBV28, with D unresolved. V dropped 2 bases and J dropped 0 bases, with 2 bases sitting between them. Germline V gene sequence: CDR1 MDHEN, CDR2 SYDVKM. The CDR3 runs to 13 residues. This CDR3 reads CASSLISNQPQHF. CDR3 DNA sequence: TGTGCCAGCAGTTTAATTAGCAATCAGCCCCAGCATTTT.

This clonotype was observed at least ten times. The V and J genes are TRBV7-9 and TRBJ2-7; D is unclear. The V end was cut by 5 bases, the J end by 6 bases, with 14 bases between. The CDR3 runs to 13 residues. Germline V gene lookup returns CDR1 SEHNR and CDR2 FQNEAQ (reference sequence). For the CDR3, the DNA is TGTGCCAGCAGCCTCGGTTCCTCGGGCGAGCAGTACTTC. Translated, it gives CASSLGSSGEQYF.

This clonotype was observed many times. The chain is built from TRBV10-3 and TRBJ1-2; 9 nucleotides line up with TRBD1. CDR1 is ENHRY and CDR2 is SYGVKD in the germline V gene. J gave up 4 bases and V 4 bases, and 4 bases lay outside the gene matches. The length of the CDR3 is 14 residues. CDR3 in DNA: TGTGCCATCAGTGGTGGGACAGGGCTCTATGGCTACACCTTC. It translates to CAISGGTGLYGYTF.

This clonotype was found a few times. This chain connects TRBV20-1 to TRBJ2-7; D is perhaps TRBD2 (7 bases). Per the germline V gene, CDR1 is DFQATT and CDR2 is SNEGSKA (reference sequence). The CDR3 extends over 16 amino acids. Trimming stripped 3 bases from V and 2 bases from J, with 20 bases between. The CDR3 DNA reads TGCAGTGCTAGTTGGGTGGGGGGGCAGGCCACCTACGAGCAGTACTTC. This codes for CSASWVGGQATYEQYF.

The chain carries TRBV7-9 and TRBJ1-1; D gene uncertain. The V end was cut by 7 bases, the J end by 6 bases, with 12 bases between. The CDR3 consists of 12 residues. The germline V gene has CDR1 SEHNR and CDR2 FQNEAQ (reference sequence). The CDR3 reads CASTNALSEAFF. DNA of the CDR3: TGTGCCAGCACCAACGCCTTATCTGAAGCTTTCTTT.

This clonotype was seen many times. The chain carries TRBV7-2 and TRBJ1-1; D is possibly TRBD1 (5 bases). V gave up 3 bases and J gave up 1 base, with 12 bases separating them. CDR1 SGHTA and CDR2 FQGNSA come from the germline V gene. CDR3 length equals 15 residues. The CDR3 loop reads CASSLGGGGNTEAFF. The CDR3 region has the DNA TGTGCCAGCAGCTTGGGCGGGGGAGGGAACACTGAAGCTTTCTTT.

The chain uses TRBV6-6 and TRBJ2-7; D gene ambiguous. V was clipped by 4 bases and J by 3 bases, with 16 bases between them. The CDR3 has 15 amino acids. The V gene's germline CDR1 is MNHNY and CDR2 SVGAGI (reference sequence). The CDR3 region has the DNA TGTGCCAGCAGTTTATTTGGCATTAATGACTACGAGCAGTACTTC. This translates into CASSLFGINDYEQYF.

This clonotype was detected a few times. The chain recombines TRBV4-1 with TRBJ2-2; the D gene is possibly TRBD1 (5 bases). Germline V lookup: CDR1 MGHRA, CDR2 YSYEKL. V was cut by 7 bases and J by 5 bases, with 20 bases left in between. This CDR3 has 16 amino acids. The CDR3 DNA reads as TGCGCCAGCACAGAGCCAGGGTCTGGAAAAACCGGGGAGCTGTTTTTT. This sequence encodes CASTEPGSGKTGELFF.